The 11 T cell receptor beta chains reported below all come from one sample, sequenced in a study of T cells after yellow fever vaccination. Using its own MiXCR run on the 5' RACE reads, TCRdb lists one record per CDR3 protein. Counted here are 250,000 or so distinct CDR3 sequences, about 3.5% occurring once; the ten biggest clones make up about 19%. This material consisted of PBMCs, taken 15 days after the yellow fever booster vaccination. The receptor set was obtained from a man younger than 30 who received the YFV17D yellow fever vaccine.

In its sample, this clonotype was seen many times. This chain links TRBV28 with TRBJ2-7; unclear D gene. This CDR3 comprises 14 residues. Per the germline V gene, CDR1 is MDHEN and CDR2 is SYDVKM. The V end was cut by 5 bases, the J end by 3 bases, with 14 bases between. For the CDR3, the DNA is TGTGCCAGCAGTGGACCATCCAGCAACTACGAGCAGTACGTC. Protein sequence: CASSGPSSNYEQYV.

In this sample, this clonotype turned up many times. This chain uses TRBV5-5 with TRBJ1-2; no clear D gene. Trimming stripped 0 bases from V and 7 bases from J, with 10 bases between. The length of the CDR3 is 13 residues. CDR1 is SGHKS, CDR2 YYEKEE, per germline (reference sequence). The DNA for the CDR3 is TGTGCCAGCAGCTTGGACCAACCGTTTGGCTACACCTTC. Translation gives CASSLDQPFGYTF.

This clonotype has just a few counts. The gene calls are TRBV12-3 or TRBV12-4 and TRBJ1-1; perhaps TRBD1 as D (6 bases). Trimming left V 8 bases short and J 1 base short, with 23 bases between. This CDR3 comprises 17 residues. DNA for the CDR3: TGTGCCAGCTCACGAGGAGGCAGGGGATTGGGGAACACTGAAGCTTTCTTT. Residues: CASSRGGRGLGNTEAFF.

At least ten counts were recorded for this clonotype. The chain is built from TRBV20-1 and TRBJ2-3, with D tentatively TRBD2 (7 bases). The V gene's germline CDR1 is DFQATT and CDR2 SNEGSKA (reference sequence). V dropped 0 bases and J dropped 2 bases, with 24 bases sitting between them. The CDR3 extends over 19 amino acids. The DNA of the CDR3 is TGCAGTGCTAGAGAGGCGGACGGGGGGCCTACCCTTATCACAGATACGCAGTATTTT. As protein: CSAREADGGPTLITDTQYF.

There are many counts of this clonotype. The V call is TRBV18, the J call TRBJ2-2; 9 nucleotides agree with TRBD1. The V gene end was trimmed by 3 bases and the J gene end by 7 bases; junction bases not matched to a gene: 3. Germline V CDR1 and CDR2: KGHSH, LQKENI. The CDR3 runs to 14 residues. The CDR3 DNA reads as TGTGCCAGCTCACCTGGACAGGGGCACGGGGAGCTGTTTTTT. It yields the protein CASSPGQGHGELFF.

This clonotype was detected ten times or more. The chain has TRBV7-9 and TRBJ2-7, with D perhaps TRBD1 (6 bases). CDR3 size: 12 residues. Germline CDR1 reads SEHNR; CDR2 reads FQNEAQ (reference sequence). V lost 1 base and J lost 7, with 8 bases in between. The CDR3 spells CASSLEGVEQYV. CDR3 in DNA: TGTGCCAGCAGCTTAGAGGGGGTGGAGCAGTACGTC.

This clonotype was counted many times. This chain links TRBV5-1 with TRBJ1-2; D is unclear. V lost 7 bases and J 4 bases, leaving 20 bases between the germline ends. The germline V gene has CDR1 SGHRS and CDR2 YFSETQ. The CDR3 is made up of 15 amino acids. CDR3 in DNA: TGCGCCAGCCACAGAGAAGCCGGGTCCTTCTATGGCTACACCTTC. Translated, it gives CASHREAGSFYGYTF.

This clonotype occurred many times. The genes are TRBV4-2 and TRBJ1-2; no clear D gene. The CDR3 length is 17 residues. Trimming removed 1 base from V and 2 bases from J, with 17 bases in between. Germline CDR1 reads LGHNA; CDR2 reads YNFKEQ. The CDR3 loop reads CASSQGTVPDPNYGYTF. DNA of the CDR3: TGTGCCAGCAGCCAAGGGACGGTGCCGGACCCGAACTATGGCTACACCTTC.

J is TRBJ1-5 and V is TRBV5-6, with D possibly being TRBD1 (6 bases). The CDR3 runs 17 residues. CDR1 and CDR2 from the germline V gene are SGHDT and YYEEEE. V shed 4 bases and J shed 3 bases, with 20 bases lying between them. The DNA for the CDR3 is TGTGCCAGCAGCAGGACGGCGGGGGCCGGGATCAATCAGCCCCAGCATTTT. It specifies CASSRTAGAGINQPQHF.

The chain carries TRBV19 and TRBJ2-1; 10 nucleotides align to TRBD2. The germline V gene has CDR1 LNHDA and CDR2 SQIVND (reference sequence). Trimming took 5 bases from V and 4 from J; bases not matched to a gene: 8. The CDR3 runs 16 residues. In DNA form, the CDR3 reads TGTGCCAGTAGTGGGGGTTGGACTAGCGGATACAATGAGCAGTTCTTC. Protein sequence: CASSGGWTSGYNEQFF.

This clonotype was counted a single time. This may arise from a read error, as a much more abundant clone is one base away. V is TRBV7-9 and J is TRBJ2-1; TRBD1 agrees at 8 bases. Germline V gene data show CDR1 as SEHNR and CDR2 as FQNEAQ (reference sequence). The CDR3 is 15 residues long. The J segment lost 3 bases and the V segment lost 5 bases, leaving 6 bases of the junction unmatched. This CDR3 is CASSRRDRRYNEQFF. CDR3 sequence (DNA): TGTGCCAGCAGCCGCCGGGACAGGCGCTACAATGAGCAGTTCTTC. Full variable domain (rest looked up from reference TRBV7-9 and TRBJ2-1): DTGVSQNPRHKITKRGQNVTFRCDPISEHNRLYWYRQTLGQGPEFLTYFQNEAQLEKSRLLSDRFSAERPKGSFSTLEIQRTEQGDSAMYLCASSRRDRRYNEQFFGPGTRLTVL.